These 31 T cell receptor beta chains originate from one sample sequenced in a study of blood T cells in healthy people across ages. A second PCR, run for roughly 7 to 12 cycles, used a sample-barcoded 5' primer plus a J-beta primer mix. MiXCR, run by TCRdb on the 5' RACE reads, gives a single entry per CDR3 protein. The table shows some 1 million distinct CDR3 sequences, with around 43% occurring only once. What was sequenced was blood. The receptors derive from a woman aged 55-75 years in good health.

The rearrangement uses TRBV20-1 and TRBJ2-3; D possibly corresponds to TRBD1 (5 bases). V lost 5 bases and J lost 3, with 12 bases in between. Germline V lookup: CDR1 DFQATT, CDR2 SNEGSKA (reference sequence). This CDR3 region has 13 residues. The CDR3 region has the DNA TGCAGTGCTCCCACAGGTAGTACAGATACGCAGTATTTT. Its translation is CSAPTGSTDTQYF.

This clonotype was counted only a few times. The rearrangement links TRBV7-9 to TRBJ2-3; possibly TRBD1 for D (5 bases). CDR1 is SEHNR, CDR2 FQNEAQ, per germline (reference sequence). The CDR3 spans 14 residues. V lost 5 bases and J lost 2, with 11 bases in between. The CDR3 DNA is TGTGCCAGCAGCCATGACAGATCCACAGATACGCAGTATTTT. Residues: CASSHDRSTDTQYF.

The chain uses TRBV4-2 and TRBJ1-2; no firm D call. Per germline, CDR1 LGHNA and CDR2 YNFKEQ. V lost 0 bases to trimming and J lost 6 bases, with 14 bases between them. The CDR3 totals 15 residues. The CDR3 loop is CASSQELSGYDGYTF. The CDR3 region has the DNA TGTGCCAGCAGCCAAGAGCTGTCTGGGTATGATGGCTACACCTTC.

The chain is built from TRBV7-9 and TRBJ2-1, with D possibly called TRBD1 or TRBD2 (5 bases each). The DNA matches TRBJ2-7 better at its end, which makes the J call doubtful. Germline values: CDR1 SEHNR, CDR2 FQNEAQ (reference sequence). The CDR3 has 13 amino acids. The CDR3 DNA sequence: TGTGCCAGCAGGGGGGTACCTAACAATGAGCAGTACTTC. This encodes CASRGVPNNEQYF.

The chain is built from TRBV11-2 and TRBJ1-2; D gene ambiguous. CDR3 length: 15 amino acids. The V and J ends lost 5 bases and 6 bases respectively, with 19 bases between them. Germline V CDR1 and CDR2: SGHAT, FQNNGV. The CDR3 protein is CASSPGGPKRNGYTF. The CDR3 DNA follows: TGTGCCAGCAGCCCAGGCGGCCCGAAAAGAAATGGCTACACCTTC.

This sequence joins TRBV5-1 and TRBJ1-5; D uncertain. CDR3 length: 14 residues. Germline CDR1 is SGHRS and CDR2 is YFSETQ. V was cut by 0 bases and J by 11 bases, with 15 bases left in between. CDR3: CASSLGQSSSTQHF. The CDR3 coding sequence is TGCGCCAGCAGCTTGGGTCAGTCTTCTTCTACCCAGCATTTT.

This clonotype was seen a handful of times. The chain recombines TRBV29-1 with TRBJ2-7, with a tentative D call TRBD1 (6 bases). Trimming pared 6 bases from V and 5 bases from J, leaving 17 bases between. The germline V gene has CDR1 SQVTM and CDR2 ANQGSEA. CDR3 length: 13 residues. The CDR3 spells CSVQTGTIDEQYF. CDR3 DNA sequence: TGCAGCGTCCAGACCGGGACAATTGACGAGCAGTACTTC.

The chain couples TRBV7-2 to TRBJ2-5, with TRBD1 matching over 7 bases. TRBJ2-7 explains the end of the DNA better; the J call may be wrong. CDR1 is SGHTA, CDR2 FQGNSA, per germline. The CDR3 length is 14 residues. The CDR3 region is CASSPKTGSGEQYF. In DNA, the CDR3 is TGTGCCAGCAGCCCTAAGACAGGGTCGGGCGAGCAGTACTTC.

The rearrangement uses TRBV10-3 and TRBJ2-5; D perhaps matches TRBD2 (6 bases). The CDR3 runs to 13 residues. Deletions cut 4 bases from V and 11 bases from J, with 17 bases between. Germline CDR1 reads ENHRY; CDR2 reads SYGVKD. The CDR3 protein is CAISAGWEDEQYF. CDR3 DNA: TGTGCCATCAGTGCCGGATGGGAGGATGAGCAGTACTTC.

V is TRBV12-3 or TRBV12-4 and J is TRBJ1-6; no definite D call. Trimming removed 3 bases at V and 10 bases at J, with 7 bases between. This CDR3 region has 12 residues. As DNA, the CDR3 is TGTGCCAGCAGTTTGGAGGGATCACCCCTCCACTTT. The encoded protein is CASSLEGSPLHF.

V and J are TRBV7-9 and TRBJ2-7; 10 positions match TRBD2. CDR1 is SEHNR and CDR2 is FQNEAQ in the germline V gene (reference sequence). This CDR3 comprises 16 residues. The junction had 10 bases not matched to a gene; V was cut back by 4 bases and J by 4 bases. CDR3 DNA sequence: TGTGCCAGCAGCTCCACGCCGGGACTAGCGTATTACGAGCAGTACTTC. Translating gives CASSSTPGLAYYEQYF.

The sample holds a few counts of this clonotype. This chain connects TRBV7-3 to TRBJ2-1; 10 nucleotides line up with TRBD2. Losses at the gene ends were 2 bases for V and 10 bases for J; bases not matched to a gene: 17. The CDR3 covers 18 residues. Germline V gene sequence: CDR1 SGHTA, CDR2 FQGTGA. CDR3 amino acids: CASSLLASGSLAYVEQFF. The CDR3 bases are TGTGCCAGCAGCTTACTGGCTAGCGGGAGTCTCGCTTACGTCGAGCAGTTCTTC.

The J gene is TRBJ1-4, the V gene TRBV3-1; possible D gene TRBD1, 5 bases. Germline CDR1 reads LGHDT; CDR2 reads YNNKEL (reference sequence). There are 14 residues in the CDR3. Deletions cut 1 base from V and 10 bases from J, with 13 bases between. CDR3 DNA sequence: TGTGCCAGCAGCCAAGTCCAGGGCTGGGGAAAACTGTTTTTT. Protein sequence: CASSQVQGWGKLFF.

As concerns this clonotype: A much more abundant neighbour one base away suggests this may be a read error. The chain couples TRBV12-3 or TRBV12-4 to TRBJ2-5; D might be TRBD1 or TRBD2, each matching 7 bases. CDR3 size: 12 residues. V lost 6 bases and J 11 bases, leaving 16 bases between the germline ends. CDR3 nucleotides: TGTGCCAGCAGCCCAGGGGGGGGAAGGCAGTACTTC. It encodes CASSPGGGRQYF.

In nucleotides, the CDR3 is TGTGCCAGCAGAGTGGTAGGCGGGGATGAGCAGTTCTTC. Translated: CASRVVGGDEQFF. The chain employs TRBV7-9 and TRBJ2-1; D possibly corresponds to TRBD2 (6 bases). The CDR3 covers 13 residues. The V and J ends lost 6 bases and 8 bases respectively, with 14 bases between them. Germline V gene data show CDR1 as SEHNR and CDR2 as FQNEAQ (reference sequence).

J is TRBJ2-3 and V is TRBV6-1; TRBD1 agrees at 9 bases. Germline lookup yields CDR1 MNHNS and CDR2 SASEGT. The CDR3 totals 15 residues. Germline trimming cut 8 bases from V and 4 bases from J; bases unmatched to any gene: 10. CDR3 amino acids: CASEPTGGRADTQYF. The CDR3 bases are TGTGCCAGCGAGCCGACAGGGGGTAGAGCAGATACGCAGTATTTT.

This chain links TRBV3-1 with TRBJ2-3; 9 positions agree with TRBD2. This CDR3 is 16 amino acids long. Germline-derived CDR1 and CDR2 are LGHDT and YNNKEL (reference sequence). V lost 4 bases to trimming and J lost 3 bases; unmatched junction nucleotides: 8. CDR3 residues: CASSLGLAQVTDTQYF. CDR3 coding DNA: TGTGCCAGCAGCCTGGGACTAGCACAAGTAACAGATACGCAGTATTTT.

For this clonotype: Germline is not matched at one junction end, which may reflect a read error. The rearrangement links TRBV7-8 to TRBJ2-1, with a weak D call TRBD2 (6 bases). This CDR3 has 13 amino acids. Looked up from germline, CDR1 is SGHVS and CDR2 is FQNEAQ. The CDR3 sequence: CASSLAWGDEQFF. Written as DNA, the CDR3 is TGTGCTAGCAGCTTAGCGTGGGGGGACGAGCAGTTCTTC. The full variable domain, rest sourced from reference TRBV7-8 and TRBJ2-1, is GAGVSQSPRYKVAKRGQDVALRCDPISGHVSLFWYQQALGQGPEFLTYFQNEAQLDKSGLPSDRFFAERPEGSVSTLKIQRTQQEDSAVYLCASSLAWGDEQFFGPGTRLTVL.

The rearrangement uses TRBV20-1 and TRBJ1-1; the D gene is possibly TRBD1 (5 bases). The CDR3 loop spans 14 amino acids. CDR1 and CDR2 (germline): DFQATT, SNEGSKA (reference sequence). V was clipped by 7 bases and J by 5 bases, with 20 bases between them. The CDR3 region has the DNA TGCAGTGAAGGGGATAACCTCGAAGGGACTGAAGCTTTCTTT. Translation gives CSEGDNLEGTEAFF.

J is TRBJ2-1 and V is TRBV9; 7 nucleotides match TRBD2. V was clipped by 0 bases and J by 9 bases; unmatched bases: 3. Germline V gene sequence: CDR1 SGDLS, CDR2 YYNGEE. The CDR3 covers 13 residues. The CDR3 is CASSVGGTTEQFF. CDR3 nucleotides: TGTGCCAGCAGCGTAGGTGGGACTACTGAGCAGTTCTTC. Complete variable domain (other parts from reference TRBV9 and TRBJ2-1): DSGVTQTPKHLITATGQRVTLRCSPRSGDLSVYWYQQSLDQGLQFLIQYYNGEERAKGNILERFSAQQFPDLHSELNLSSLELGDSALYFCASSVGGTTEQFFGPGTRLTVL.

The CDR3 bases are TGTGCCAGCAGCCAAGATATCCGGGACTACTACAATGAGCAGTTCTTC. This encodes CASSQDIRDYYNEQFF. The chain recombines TRBV16 with TRBJ2-1; 7 bases line up with TRBD2. Germline assignment: CDR1 KGHSY and CDR2 FQNENV. CDR3 length equals 16 residues. The V and J ends lost 2 bases and 3 bases, in that order; junction bases with no gene match: 7.

The chain couples TRBV7-9 to TRBJ2-5; D is uncertain. The J call may not be correct, given that the DNA end is closer to TRBJ2-7. The CDR3 totals 12 residues. CDR1 and CDR2 from the germline V gene are SEHNR and FQNEAQ (reference sequence). CDR3 coding DNA: TGTGCCAGCAGCTTACAAAGGAACGAGCAGTACTTC. Its protein product is CASSLQRNEQYF.

This sequence joins TRBV2 and TRBJ2-7, with D perhaps TRBD2 (6 bases). The germline V and J ends were trimmed by 10 bases and 1 base, with 14 bases remaining between them. Germline V gene data show CDR1 as SNHLY and CDR2 as FYNNEI. This CDR3 is built from 13 residues. The CDR3, as DNA: TGTGCCACCCTGGAGGGCAGGTCCTACGAGCAGTACTTC. Its translation is CATLEGRSYEQYF.

V and J are TRBV3-1 and TRBJ2-3; the D is unclear. V lost 4 bases to trimming and J lost 2 bases, with 7 bases between them. Germline V lookup: CDR1 LGHDT, CDR2 YNNKEL (reference sequence). The CDR3 covers 13 residues. The CDR3 sequence is CASSPQNTDTQYF. CDR3 in DNA: TGTGCCAGCAGCCCTCAGAACACAGATACGCAGTATTTT.

This clonotype was detected a few times. The rearrangement joins TRBV7-2 to TRBJ2-3, with 13 bases fitting TRBD2. Unmatched junction bases numbered 10, after V lost 5 bases and J lost 2 bases. The CDR3 contains 18 residues. CDR1 SGHTA and CDR2 FQGNSA come from the germline V gene. CDR3 in amino acids: CASSRRGLAGIDTDTQYF. CDR3 DNA: TGTGCCAGCAGCCGGCGGGGACTAGCGGGAATAGACACAGATACGCAGTATTTT.

The chain carries TRBV5-1 and TRBJ2-1; D not resolved. Germline-derived CDR1 and CDR2 are SGHRS and YFSETQ. This CDR3 has 16 residues. Trimming left V 0 bases short and J 5 bases short, with 15 bases between. The CDR3 protein is CASSLGRVLRDNEQFF. The CDR3 DNA reads as TGCGCCAGCAGCTTGGGCCGGGTTTTACGGGACAATGAGCAGTTCTTC.

The gene calls are TRBV27 and TRBJ2-7, with 11 bases aligning to TRBD1. V shed 3 bases, J shed 5 bases, and the junction held 9 bases outside the gene matches. The CDR3 consists of 16 residues. Germline V gene lookup returns CDR1 MNHEY and CDR2 SMNVEV (reference sequence). CDR3 coding DNA: TGTGCCAGCAGTTTCTTTGGGACAGGGGGGAAAAACGAGCAGTACTTC. Its translation: CASSFFGTGGKNEQYF.

This clonotype was found a few times. The chain joins TRBV11-2 to TRBJ2-4; D unclear. The V end was cut by 5 bases, the J end by 0 bases, with 11 bases between. The CDR3 is 15 residues long. Germline-derived CDR1 and CDR2 are SGHAT and FQNNGV. Here the CDR3 reads CASSPKPGAKNIQYF. The DNA for the CDR3 is TGTGCCAGCAGCCCTAAACCCGGAGCCAAAAACATTCAGTACTTC. Supplemented by reference TRBV11-2 and TRBJ2-4, the full variable domain reads EAGVAQSPRYKIIEKRQSVAFWCNPISGHATLYWYQQILGQGPKLLIQFQNNGVVDDSQLPKDRFSAERLKGVDSTLKIQPAKLEDSAVYLCASSPKPGAKNIQYFGAGTRLSVL.

The chain recombines TRBV6-5 with TRBJ2-5, with a weak D call TRBD2 (5 bases). Germline CDR1 and CDR2: MNHEY and SVGAGI. V lost 6 bases and J lost 5, with 13 bases in between. This CDR3 contains 13 residues. The CDR3 is CASSGVGWETQYF. CDR3 sequence (DNA): TGTGCCAGCAGCGGGGTCGGTTGGGAGACCCAGTACTTC.

The chain has TRBV30 and TRBJ2-5, with D unresolved. The CDR3 is 13 amino acids. Germline loops: CDR1 GTSNPN, CDR2 SVGIG (reference sequence). V was cut by 2 bases and J by 3 bases, with 10 bases left in between. The CDR3, as DNA: TGTGCCTGGAGTTCGGTTCGTGAAGAGACCCAGTACTTC. Translating it yields CAWSSVREETQYF. Complete variable domain (other parts from reference TRBV30 and TRBJ2-5): SQTIHQWPATLVQPVGSPLSLECTVEGTSNPNLYWYRQAAGRGLQLLFYSVGIGQISSEVPQNLSASRPQDRQFILSSKKLLLSDSGFYLCAWSSVREETQYFGPGTRLLVL.

The V and J genes are TRBV24-1 and TRBJ2-1, with 8 bases fitting TRBD2. The CDR3 runs 16 residues. After removal of 4 bases from V and 8 bases from J, the junction contained 12 bases not matched to a gene. Germline CDR1 KGHDR, CDR2 SFDVKD. As DNA, the CDR3 is TGTGCCACCAGTGACCCGAGTAGGCTAGCGGGTGATGAGCAGTTCTTC. This encodes CATSDPSRLAGDEQFF.